This entry describes one T cell receptor beta chain. Its specificity is unknown. TCRdb keeps only in-frame clones here, not all; method: immunoSEQ multiplex PCR. Among 55,000 to 80,000 clones listed, approximately 86% were seen once. The entry originates in a study of OX40 agonist ivuxolimab in advanced cancers. At the level of the study: A male proportion of over 70% was recorded, with mean age approximately 64 years and range roughly 23 to 85. Study-wide results and limits: The mean number of expanded clones was higher in CD8+ T cells than in CD4+.

Germline V gene lookup returns CDR1 MNHEY and CDR2 SMNVEV (reference sequence). CDR3 length: 17 amino acids. The junction had 11 bases not matched to a gene; V was cut back by 7 bases and J by 1 base. The TCR originated in an adult with an advanced solid tumor such as melanoma, head and neck, liver or kidney cancer. This specimen was CD4+ or CD8+ T cells sorted from blood, taken in a trial of the OX40 agonist ivuxolimab. The chain has TRBV27 and TRBJ2-5; 11 nucleotides agree with TRBD2. CDR3 nucleotide sequence: TGTGCCAGCACTGCATTCTTAGCGGGAGGGCTCCAAGAGACCCAGTACTTC. As protein: CASTAFLAGGLQETQYF.